These 28 T cell receptor beta chains share one sample of origin, sequenced in a study of graft-versus-host responses after intestinal transplantation. Clones were read by immunoSEQ multiplex PCR, and TCRdb kept only the in-frame ones, dropping some. The profile shows around 100,000 clones, approximately 94% of them singletons. Their target antigens are unknown. The specimen comprised unstimulated CD4+ T cells sorted from spleen or lymph node cells, sampled before transplant. All receptors derive from a human donor who was the organ donor for an intestinal transplant.

This chain joins TRBV4-3 and TRBJ2-3; 10 bases are shared with TRBD1. J was trimmed by 4 bases and V by 0 bases; bases with no gene match: 7. CDR1 and CDR2 from the germline V gene are LGHNA and YSLEER. This CDR3 has 17 amino acids. In nucleotides, the CDR3 is TGCGCCAGCAGCCAAGAGCCGACAGGGGGCAGGGCAGATACGCAGTATTTT. This translates into CASSQEPTGGRADTQYF.

The gene calls are TRBV6-5 and TRBJ1-1; D is possibly TRBD1 (5 bases). Looked up from germline, CDR1 is MNHEY and CDR2 is SVGAGI. CDR3 length equals 13 residues. Trimming removed 2 bases at V and 2 bases at J, with 6 bases between. CDR3 residues: CASSYDSNTEAFF. The CDR3 DNA sequence: TGTGCCAGCAGTTACGACAGCAACACTGAAGCTTTCTTT.

The chain employs TRBV25-1 and TRBJ1-1; D unresolved. This CDR3 comprises 13 residues. Trimming took off 4 bases at V and 2 bases at J, with 8 bases between the two ends. Germline CDR1 MGHDK, CDR2 SYGVNS. CDR3 protein: CASSGQANTEAFF. The CDR3, as DNA: TGTGCCAGCAGTGGCCAGGCCAACACTGAAGCTTTCTTT. The variable domain in full, completed from reference TRBV25-1 and TRBJ1-1, reads EADIYQTPRYLVIGTGKKITLECSQTMGHDKMYWYQQDPGMELHLIHYSYGVNSTEKGDLSSESTVSRIRTEHFPLTLESARPSHTSQYLCASSGQANTEAFFGQGTRLTVV.

The rearrangement links TRBV18 to TRBJ2-2; no clear D. The CDR3 totals 15 residues. Germline V gene data show CDR1 as KGHSH and CDR2 as LQKENI. Trimming cost V 1 base and J 0 bases, with 6 bases left between them. In nucleotides, the CDR3 is TGTGCCAGCTCACCACGGACGGCGAACACCGGGGAGCTGTTTTTT. Its protein is CASSPRTANTGELFF.

This sequence joins TRBV6-5 and TRBJ2-1, with TRBD2 matching 9 bases. The CDR3 has 15 residues. Germline CDR1 reads MNHEY; CDR2 reads SVGAGI. V trimming: 5 bases; J trimming: 7 bases; junction bases outside the gene matches: 9. The CDR3 reads CASSLSGRKRNEQFF. For the CDR3, the DNA is TGTGCCAGCAGTCTAAGCGGGAGGAAGCGAAATGAGCAGTTCTTC.

The V and J genes are TRBV19 and TRBJ2-7; the D gene is possibly TRBD1 (6 bases). Germline lookup yields CDR1 LNHDA and CDR2 SQIVND (reference sequence). The V and J ends lost 4 bases and 0 bases respectively, with 10 bases between them. The length of the CDR3 is 14 residues. The CDR3 reads CASSSRTVSYEQYF. The DNA of the CDR3 is TGTGCCAGTAGTAGCCGGACAGTCTCCTACGAGCAGTACTTC.

The chain links TRBV6-5 to TRBJ2-7; D not certain. V was clipped by 6 bases and J by 4 bases, with 16 bases between them. In germline, CDR1 is MNHEY, CDR2 SVGAGI. The CDR3 spans 14 residues. Written as DNA, the CDR3 is TGTGCCAGCAGCCGGTACGGTAACGGGTACGAGCAGTACTTC. It is translated as CASSRYGNGYEQYF.

The CDR3 region has the DNA TGTGCCAGCAGTGGGAGGGAGTTTGGCAATCAGCCCCAGCATTTT. It translates to CASSGREFGNQPQHF. V gene TRBV2 combines with J gene TRBJ1-5; D unresolved. CDR1 and CDR2 from the germline V gene are SNHLY and FYNNEI. The CDR3 is made up of 15 amino acids. Trimming shortened V by 4 bases and J by 2 bases, and 12 bases separated the two germline ends.

This chain uses TRBV7-9 with TRBJ2-4; D gene ambiguous. CDR1 is SEHNR and CDR2 is FQNEAQ in the germline V gene (reference sequence). This CDR3 is built from 18 residues. V was trimmed by 0 bases and J by 0 bases, leaving 15 bases between them. For the CDR3, the DNA is TGTGCCAGCAGCTTAGCGGGTTCGGAGCGCCTAGCCAAAAACATTCAGTACTTC. Its protein is CASSLAGSERLAKNIQYF. The full variable domain, its missing parts supplied by reference TRBV7-9 and TRBJ2-4, is DTGVSQNPRHKITKRGQNVTFRCDPISEHNRLYWYRQTLGQGPEFLTYFQNEAQLEKSRLLSDRFSAERPKGSFSTLEIQRTEQGDSAMYLCASSLAGSERLAKNIQYFGAGTRLSVL.

This clone was recorded a few times. This chain links TRBV6-5 with TRBJ1-4; 9 bases line up with TRBD1. Germline V CDR1 and CDR2: MNHEY, SVGAGI. The CDR3 has 15 residues. Trimming at V came to 6 bases and at J to 8 bases, leaving 10 bases not matched to a gene. CDR3 nucleotide sequence: TGTGCCAGCAGGAAAGTACAGGGGGCAAGCGAAAAACTGTTTTTT. Its translation: CASRKVQGASEKLFF.

The chain couples TRBV6-5 to TRBJ2-1; 7 nucleotides align to TRBD2. This CDR3 comprises 16 residues. Germline V CDR1 and CDR2: MNHEY, SVGAGI. Trimming cost V 2 bases and J 2 bases; bases outside gene matches: 6. The DNA for the CDR3 is TGTGCCAGCAGTTACCGGACTAGTTACACCTACAATGAGCAGTTCTTC. It yields the protein CASSYRTSYTYNEQFF.

Details on this clone: An end of the junction does not agree with germline; a read error may underlie this. The chain couples TRBV10-3 to TRBJ2-2, with D perhaps matching TRBD2 (6 bases). CDR3 length: 15 residues. Germline V gene data show CDR1 as ENHRY and CDR2 as SYGVKD. The CDR3 DNA sequence: TGTGCCATCAGTGAGACGGGCAAATTCGGCGGGGAGCTGCTTTTT. Translating gives CAISETGKFGGELLF.

This clone was seen only once. V and J are TRBV19 and TRBJ2-2; 9 bases map to TRBD1. V gave up 6 bases and J gave up 6 bases; unmatched junction bases: 8. CDR1 and CDR2 (germline): LNHDA, SQIVND (reference sequence). The CDR3 has 15 amino acids. Here the CDR3 reads CASRTDRGNAGELFF. The CDR3 coding sequence is TGTGCCAGTAGAACCGACAGGGGGAATGCCGGGGAGCTGTTTTTT. Drawing the rest from reference TRBV19 and TRBJ2-2, the complete variable domain is DGGITQSPKYLFRKEGQNVTLSCEQNLNHDAMYWYRQDPGQGLRLIYYSQIVNDFQKGDIAEGYSVSREKKESFPLTVTSAQKNPTAFYLCASRTDRGNAGELFFGEGSRLTVL.

The CDR3 loop reads CASNELYRAPGELFF. In DNA form, the CDR3 reads TGTGCCAGCAACGAACTTTACAGGGCCCCCGGGGAGCTGTTTTTT. The V gene is TRBV6-5, the J gene TRBJ2-2, with a tentative D call TRBD1 (6 bases). The CDR3 contains 15 residues. The germline CDR1 and CDR2 sequences are MNHEY and SVGAGI. Trimming removed 7 bases from V and 6 bases from J, with 18 bases in between.

The chain combines TRBV19 with TRBJ2-1; no firm D call. This CDR3 contains 13 residues. Trimming removed 3 bases from V and 5 bases from J, with 8 bases in between. CDR1 is LNHDA, CDR2 SQIVND, per germline (reference sequence). The CDR3 nucleotides are TGTGCCAGTAGTATCGTTTCTAACAATGAGCAGTTCTTC. Translation gives CASSIVSNNEQFF. Drawing the rest from reference TRBV19 and TRBJ2-1, the complete variable domain is DGGITQSPKYLFRKEGQNVTLSCEQNLNHDAMYWYRQDPGQGLRLIYYSQIVNDFQKGDIAEGYSVSREKKESFPLTVTSAQKNPTAFYLCASSIVSNNEQFFGPGTRLTVL.

This chain uses TRBV6-5 with TRBJ2-7, with 8 nucleotides matching TRBD1. V lost 5 bases to trimming and J lost 4 bases; unmatched junction nucleotides: 7. The germline gives CDR1 MNHEY, CDR2 SVGAGI. CDR3 length: 14 residues. CDR3 loop: CASSAPGQVYEQYF. The CDR3 DNA sequence: TGTGCCAGCAGTGCGCCGGGACAGGTGTACGAGCAGTACTTC.

V gene TRBV5-1 combines with J gene TRBJ2-7, with 9 bases that match TRBD1. V lost 4 bases, J lost 5 bases, and 4 bases stayed unmatched. CDR3 size: 13 residues. Germline V gene lookup returns CDR1 SGHRS and CDR2 YFSETQ. CDR3: CASSPQGANEQYF. The CDR3 DNA follows: TGCGCCAGCAGCCCACAGGGGGCCAACGAGCAGTACTTC.

The chain carries TRBV10-2 and TRBJ2-3; D is perhaps TRBD2 (7 bases). This CDR3 region has 14 residues. The ends were cut back, 10 bases at V and 12 bases at J, with 26 bases in the middle. Germline CDR1 WSHSY, CDR2 SAAADI. CDR3 loop: CAIAPKGGGAGQYF. CDR3 sequence (DNA): TGCGCCATTGCCCCAAAGGGAGGGGGAGCGGGACAGTATTTT.

V is TRBV4-1 and J is TRBJ2-3, with D tentatively TRBD2 (6 bases). Trimming shortened V by 1 base and J by 10 bases, and 24 bases separated the two germline ends. Germline V gives CDR1 MGHRA, CDR2 YSYEKL. This CDR3 has 17 amino acids. This CDR3 reads CASSQVFSGLQALPQYF. The CDR3 nucleotides read TGCGCCAGCAGCCAAGTATTTTCGGGACTCCAGGCCCTTCCGCAGTATTTT.

This clone appeared a single time. The V call is TRBV6-5, the J call TRBJ1-1; perhaps TRBD1 as D (5 bases). Per the germline V gene, CDR1 is MNHEY and CDR2 is SVGAGI. V was clipped by 7 bases and J by 4 bases, with 16 bases between them. CDR3 length equals 14 residues. In DNA form, the CDR3 reads TGTGCCAGCATATCTGGACAAAAGGTCACTGAAGCTTTCTTT. Its protein product is CASISGQKVTEAFF.

The rearrangement joins TRBV6-6 to TRBJ2-2; D is unresolved. Germline CDR1 reads MNHNY; CDR2 reads SVGAGI (reference sequence). Trimming pared 1 base from V and 4 bases from J, leaving 7 bases between. CDR3 length: 14 amino acids. The CDR3 DNA sequence: TGTGCCAGCAGTTACTTAGGACCCACCGGGGAGCTGTTTTTT. Protein: CASSYLGPTGELFF.

The count of this clone is one. The chain employs TRBV7-2 and TRBJ1-1, with D tentatively TRBD1 (5 bases). Trimming stripped 2 bases from V and 1 base from J, with 8 bases between. Germline V gene data show CDR1 as SGHTA and CDR2 as FQGNSA. The CDR3 spans 14 residues. CDR3 in DNA: TGTGCCAGCAGCTTACAGGGAGGGAACACTGAAGCTTTCTTT. Translation: CASSLQGGNTEAFF.

V usage is TRBV11-2 and J usage is TRBJ2-3, with D tentatively TRBD2 (6 bases). Germline loops: CDR1 SGHAT, CDR2 FQNNGV. Trimming pared 5 bases from V and 0 bases from J, leaving 12 bases between. CDR3 size: 15 residues. The CDR3 sequence is CASSPEGLSTDTQYF. Written as DNA, the CDR3 is TGTGCCAGCAGCCCAGAGGGACTGAGCACAGATACGCAGTATTTT. The complete variable domain, with remaining parts taken from reference TRBV11-2 and TRBJ2-3, reads EAGVAQSPRYKIIEKRQSVAFWCNPISGHATLYWYQQILGQGPKLLIQFQNNGVVDDSQLPKDRFSAERLKGVDSTLKIQPAKLEDSAVYLCASSPEGLSTDTQYFGPGTRLTVL.

The V and J genes are TRBV30 and TRBJ2-3; 12 bases line up with TRBD2. Germline V lookup: CDR1 GTSNPN, CDR2 SVGIG (reference sequence). V gave up 3 bases and J gave up 4 bases; unmatched junction bases: 8. CDR3 length equals 16 residues. CDR3 bases: TGTGCCTGGAGCCCACTAGCGGGAGGCTGGGCAGATACGCAGTATTTT. It is translated as CAWSPLAGGWADTQYF.

The J gene is TRBJ1-1, the V gene TRBV6-1; D remains ambiguous. The CDR3 is made up of 13 amino acids. The V and J ends lost 4 bases and 0 bases respectively, with 6 bases between them. Looked up from germline, CDR1 is MNHNS and CDR2 is SASEGT. Here the CDR3 reads CASSGKMNTEAFF. In DNA form, the CDR3 reads TGTGCCAGCAGTGGTAAGATGAACACTGAAGCTTTCTTT.

The rearrangement joins TRBV6-5 to TRBJ1-2; possibly TRBD1 for D (6 bases). CDR1 is MNHEY, CDR2 SVGAGI, per germline. CDR3 length equals 14 residues. Trimming took off 6 bases at V and 7 bases at J, with 18 bases between the two ends. Here the CDR3 DNA reads TGTGCCAGCAGGGACAGATCTCGAGGAGGTGGCTACACCTTC. It translates to CASRDRSRGGGYTF.

Comments on this clone: At one boundary the junction diverges from the germline segment, which might be a read error. This rearrangement joins TRBV6-6 to TRBJ1-3, with 7 bases identical to TRBD1. Germline lookup yields CDR1 MNHNY and CDR2 SVGAGI (reference sequence). The CDR3 consists of 12 residues. CDR3: CASSSATGRHFF. In DNA form, the CDR3 reads TGTGCCAGCAGTTCGGCGACAGGGCGGCATTTTTTT.

The chain recombines TRBV28 with TRBJ2-7; D might be TRBD1 (6 bases). Germline V gene lookup returns CDR1 MDHEN and CDR2 SYDVKM. V shed 6 bases and J shed 4 bases, with 19 bases lying between them. The CDR3 covers 15 residues. CDR3: CASSPGDRLVYEQYF. Written as DNA, the CDR3 is TGTGCCAGCAGCCCCGGTGACAGGCTAGTTTACGAGCAGTACTTC.